This T cell receptor (beta chain) was recovered during a study of blood T cells in healthy people across ages. This CDR3 comprises 17 residues. Trimming at V came to 1 base and at J to 0 bases, leaving 7 bases not matched to a gene. The germline V gene encodes CDR1 LGHDT and CDR2 YNNKEL (reference sequence). A second PCR of 7 to 11 cycles used a sample-barcoded 5' primer and a J-beta primer mix. Each CDR3 protein gets one entry after TCRdb re-called the 5' RACE reads with MiXCR. The profile shows roughly 1 million distinct CDR3 sequences, around 25% of them singletons. The sample also formed part of further work on T cells of mothers and their children. That source adds: Second-round PCR products received sample barcodes and 2-4 random nucleotides from the M1S primer. T cell clones that were persistent and microchimeric went undetected.

Sequencing used blood. The clonotype was recovered from a girl aged 2-10 years in good health. V is TRBV3-1 and J is TRBJ2-7; 9 bases are shared with TRBD1. The chain's CDR3 is CASSQVGRQGGSYEQYF. CDR3 bases: TGTGCCAGCAGCCAAGTCGGAAGACAGGGGGGCTCCTACGAGCAGTACTTC.